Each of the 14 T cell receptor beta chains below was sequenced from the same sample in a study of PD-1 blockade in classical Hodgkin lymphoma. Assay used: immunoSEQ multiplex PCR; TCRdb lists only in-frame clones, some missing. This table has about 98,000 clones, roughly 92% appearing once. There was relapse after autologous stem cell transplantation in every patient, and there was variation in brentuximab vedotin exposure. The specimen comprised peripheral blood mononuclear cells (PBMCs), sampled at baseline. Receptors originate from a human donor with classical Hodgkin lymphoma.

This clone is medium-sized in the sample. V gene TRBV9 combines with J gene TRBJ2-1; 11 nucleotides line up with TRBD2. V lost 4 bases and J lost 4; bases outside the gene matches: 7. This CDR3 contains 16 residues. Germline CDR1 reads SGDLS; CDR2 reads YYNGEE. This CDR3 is CASSPGGTSGYNEQFF. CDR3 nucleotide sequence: TGTGCCAGCAGCCCAGGGGGGACTAGCGGTTACAATGAGCAGTTCTTC. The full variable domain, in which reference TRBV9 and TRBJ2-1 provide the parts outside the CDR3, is DSGVTQTPKHLITATGQRVTLRCSPRSGDLSVYWYQQSLDQGLQFLIQYYNGEERAKGNILERFSAQQFPDLHSELNLSSLELGDSALYFCASSPGGTSGYNEQFFGPGTRLTVL.

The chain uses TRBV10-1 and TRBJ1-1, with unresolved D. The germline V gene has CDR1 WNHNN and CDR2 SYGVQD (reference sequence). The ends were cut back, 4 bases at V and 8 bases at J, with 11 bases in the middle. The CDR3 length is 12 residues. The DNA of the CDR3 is TGCGCCAGCAGTGGGGTAGCAGGAGAAGCTTTCTTT. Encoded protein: CASSGVAGEAFF.

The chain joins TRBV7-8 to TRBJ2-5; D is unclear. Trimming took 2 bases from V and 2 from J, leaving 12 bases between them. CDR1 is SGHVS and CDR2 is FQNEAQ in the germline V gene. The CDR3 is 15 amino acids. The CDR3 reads CASSLPWLIQETQYF. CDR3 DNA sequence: TGTGCCAGCAGCTTACCCTGGCTAATTCAAGAGACCCAGTACTTC.

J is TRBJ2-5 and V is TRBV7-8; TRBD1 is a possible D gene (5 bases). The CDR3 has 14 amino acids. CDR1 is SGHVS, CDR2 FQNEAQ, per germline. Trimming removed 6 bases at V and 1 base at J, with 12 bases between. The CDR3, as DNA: TGTGCCAGCAGTCCCCAGGGCCTCCAAGAGACCCAGTACTTC. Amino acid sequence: CASSPQGLQETQYF.

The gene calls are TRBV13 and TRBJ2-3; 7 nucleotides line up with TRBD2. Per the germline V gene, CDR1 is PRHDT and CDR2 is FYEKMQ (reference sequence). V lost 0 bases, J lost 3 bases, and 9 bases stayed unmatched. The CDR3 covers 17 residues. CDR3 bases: TGTGCCAGCAGCTTAGGCTCGAGGAGAGCGGGGACAGATACGCAGTATTTT. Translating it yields CASSLGSRRAGTDTQYF. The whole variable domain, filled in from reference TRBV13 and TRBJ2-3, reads AAGVIQSPRHLIKEKRETATLKCYPIPRHDTVYWYQQGPGQDPQFLISFYEKMQSDKGSIPDRFSAQQFSDYHSELNMSSLELGDSALYFCASSLGSRRAGTDTQYFGPGTRLTVL.

The CDR3 nucleotides read TGTGCCAGCAGCCCACGACTAGCGGGAGCGGAGACCCAGTACTTC. Translation: CASSPRLAGAETQYF. The V gene is TRBV9, the J gene TRBJ2-5; TRBD2 agrees at 12 bases. The CDR3 loop spans 15 amino acids. The V gene's germline CDR1 is SGDLS and CDR2 YYNGEE. The J segment lost 5 bases and the V segment lost 4 bases, leaving 6 bases of the junction unmatched.

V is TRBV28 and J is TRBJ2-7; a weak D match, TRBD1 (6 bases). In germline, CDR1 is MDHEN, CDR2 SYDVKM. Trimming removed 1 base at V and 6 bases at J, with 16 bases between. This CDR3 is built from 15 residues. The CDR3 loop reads CASSLSQGIKGEQYF. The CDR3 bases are TGTGCCAGCAGTTTATCCCAGGGGATTAAGGGCGAGCAGTACTTC.

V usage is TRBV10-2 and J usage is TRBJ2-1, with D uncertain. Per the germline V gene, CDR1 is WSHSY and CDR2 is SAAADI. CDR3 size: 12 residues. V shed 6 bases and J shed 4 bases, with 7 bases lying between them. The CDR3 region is CASRTDYNEQFF. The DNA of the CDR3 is TGCGCCAGCAGGACCGATTACAATGAGCAGTTCTTC.

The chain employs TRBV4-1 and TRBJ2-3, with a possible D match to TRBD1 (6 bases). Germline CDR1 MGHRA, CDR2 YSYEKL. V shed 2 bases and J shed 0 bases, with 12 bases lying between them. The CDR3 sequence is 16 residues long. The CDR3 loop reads CASSQTGTSSTDTQYF. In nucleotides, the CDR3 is TGCGCCAGCAGCCAAACAGGGACCAGTAGCACAGATACGCAGTATTTT.

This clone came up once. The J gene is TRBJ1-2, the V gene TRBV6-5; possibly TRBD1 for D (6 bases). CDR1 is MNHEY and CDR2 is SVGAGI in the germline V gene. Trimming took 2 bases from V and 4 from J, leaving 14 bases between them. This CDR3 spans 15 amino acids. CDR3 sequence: CASSYGDTRIYGYTF. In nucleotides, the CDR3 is TGTGCCAGCAGTTACGGGGACACCCGGATCTATGGCTACACCTTC.

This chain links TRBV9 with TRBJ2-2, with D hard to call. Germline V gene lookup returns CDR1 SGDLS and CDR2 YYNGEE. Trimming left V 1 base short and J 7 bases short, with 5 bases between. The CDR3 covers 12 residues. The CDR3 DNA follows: TGTGCCAGCAGCGTAAATGGCGGGGAGCTGTTTTTT. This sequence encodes CASSVNGGELFF.

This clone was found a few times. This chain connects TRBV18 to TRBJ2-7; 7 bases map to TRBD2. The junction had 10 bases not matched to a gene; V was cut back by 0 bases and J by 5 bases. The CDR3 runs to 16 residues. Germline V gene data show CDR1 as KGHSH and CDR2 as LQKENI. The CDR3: CASSPPNAGGSHEQYF. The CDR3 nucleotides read TGTGCCAGCTCACCACCGAACGCCGGGGGGAGTCACGAGCAGTACTTC. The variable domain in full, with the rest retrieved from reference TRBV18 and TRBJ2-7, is NAGVMQNPRHLVRRRGQEARLRCSPMKGHSHVYWYRQLPEEGLKFMVYLQKENIIDESGMPKERFSAEFPKEGPSILRIQQVVRGDSAAYFCASSPPNAGGSHEQYFGPGTRLTVT.

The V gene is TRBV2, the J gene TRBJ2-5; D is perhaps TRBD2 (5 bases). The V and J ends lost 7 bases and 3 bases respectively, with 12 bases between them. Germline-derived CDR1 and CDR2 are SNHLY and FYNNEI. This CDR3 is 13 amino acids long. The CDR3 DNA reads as TGTGCCAGCAACCTAGCCTACAAAGAGACCCAGTACTTC. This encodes CASNLAYKETQYF.

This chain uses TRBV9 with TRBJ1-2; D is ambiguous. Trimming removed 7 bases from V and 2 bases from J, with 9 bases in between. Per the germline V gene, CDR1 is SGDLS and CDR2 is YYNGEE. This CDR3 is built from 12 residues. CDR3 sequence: CASSKGNYGYTF. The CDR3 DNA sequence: TGTGCCAGCTCGAAGGGAAACTATGGCTACACCTTC.